This T cell receptor beta chain was recovered during a study of OX40 agonist ivuxolimab in advanced cancers. Clones were sequenced by immunoSEQ multiplex PCR, and TCRdb holds only the in-frame ones, with some missing. The data show around 64,000 clones, 84% seen once. This clone was found once. V was clipped by 4 bases and J by 2 bases, with 19 bases between them. Germline V gives CDR1 SGHRS, CDR2 YFSETQ. This CDR3 contains 16 residues. V usage is TRBV5-1 and J usage is TRBJ2-7; tentative D call: TRBD1 (7 bases). Specimen: CD4+ or CD8+ T cells sorted from blood, collected in a trial of the OX40 agonist ivuxolimab. This receptor was taken from an adult with an advanced solid tumor such as melanoma, head and neck, liver or kidney cancer. The CDR3 loop reads CASSPGQLGGTYEQYF. CDR3 nucleotide sequence: TGCGCCAGCAGCCCGGGACAGCTGGGGGGAACCTACGAGCAGTACTTC.